The entry below gives a single T cell receptor (beta chain) sequence along with its context. This sample was included in a study of cytomegalovirus exposure and HLA in healthy donors. Produced via immunoSEQ multiplex PCR; TCRdb's table is partial and in-frame only. In the table there are approximately 65,000 clones, around 97% of which are singletons. Germline CDR1 reads SGHNT; CDR2 reads YYREEE (reference sequence). CDR3 size: 15 residues. The J segment lost 2 bases and the V segment lost 3 bases, leaving 7 bases of the junction unmatched. Material for sequencing was PBMCs. The chain is built from TRBV5-4 and TRBJ2-7; 8 bases map to TRBD1. The sequence derives from a man aged 18-30 years in good health and CMV-seronegative. The CDR3 loop reads CASSSEDRVPYEQYF. Written as DNA, the CDR3 is TGTGCCAGCAGCTCTGAGGACAGGGTACCCTACGAGCAGTACTTC.